The 28 T cell receptor beta chains listed next were all sequenced from one sample in a study of regulatory T cells in long-lasting Graves disease (dated by TCRdb to the early 2020s). The time point label here, explained by the study, means: newly diagnosed GD, antithyroid drugs for less than 3 months. For both TCR sequencing and RNA sequencing, RNA was extracted from PBMCs in TRIzol. Libraries came from multiplex PCR. The reads were generated on an Illumina HiSeq 4000. CDR3 regions were amplified by Arm-PCR with iRepertoire HTBI primers to construct TCR beta libraries. The raw public reads went through TCRdb reprocessing: fastp at Q25, MiXCR clone calling, in-frame beta chains kept. Rows are combined by CDR3 protein, so each entry shows the most common genes and DNA. Here the sample has approximately 270,000 distinct CDR3 sequences; 18% occur a single time. Approximately 14% of the sample is in the top ten clones.

This sample also appeared in a second study, on T cells in Graves' hyperthyroidism and ophthalmopathy.

The sequences come from peripheral blood mononuclear cells (PBMCs), collected at new diagnosis, from a patient treated with antithyroid drugs. These receptors came from a woman aged 25 to 39 with Graves disease. Donor details come from another sample of the same person, matched by shared clones.

V gene TRBV30 combines with J gene TRBJ2-1, with TRBD2 matching over 10 bases. The J segment lost 7 bases and the V segment lost 2 bases, leaving 5 bases of the junction unmatched. Per germline, CDR1 GTSNPN and CDR2 SVGIG (reference sequence). This CDR3 contains 14 residues. CDR3 region: CAWSLSGRENEQFF. For the CDR3, the DNA is TGTGCCTGGAGTCTCAGCGGGAGGGAAAATGAGCAGTTCTTC.

Details on this clonotype: This may stem from a read error, because a much larger clone lies one nucleotide away. The V call is TRBV5-1, the J call TRBJ1-2, with 8 bases matching TRBD1. CDR1 and CDR2 from the germline V gene are SGHRS and YFSETQ. The CDR3 covers 17 residues. CDR3 nucleotides: TGCGCCAGCAGCTTGGGGCATCCAGGGGGCTGGAACTATGGCAACACCTTC. This sequence encodes CASSLGHPGGWNYGNTF.

With respect to this clonotype: A much larger clone sits a single nucleotide away, making a read error possible. This chain connects TRBV6-2 or TRBV6-3 to TRBJ1-1; D remains unclear. The CDR3 is made up of 14 amino acids. Germline-derived CDR1 and CDR2 are MNHEY and SVGEGT. CDR3 nucleotides: TGTGCCATCAGACACGACACTGGTGGCACTGAAGCTTCCTTT. Translation: CAIRHDTGGTEASF.

The chain combines TRBV14 with TRBJ1-2, with D perhaps matching TRBD1 (6 bases). Per germline, CDR1 SGHDN and CDR2 FVKESK. This CDR3 comprises 17 residues. The V gene lost 2 bases and the J gene lost 2 bases, with 18 bases spanning the gap. CDR3 sequence (DNA): TGTGCCAGCAGCCAAAGACGATCTAGGGGGGCGAACTATGGCTACACCTTC. This gives the protein CASSQRRSRGANYGYTF.

This clonotype has at least ten counts. This chain links TRBV3-1 with TRBJ1-5; D is unresolved. Germline V gene lookup returns CDR1 LGHDT and CDR2 YNNKEL (reference sequence). The CDR3 totals 14 residues. With 2 bases removed from V and 6 bases from J, the gap between germline ends came to 11 bases. CDR3 nucleotides: TGTGCCAGCAGCCAAAAACCAATCTCTCAGCCCCAGCATTTT. It specifies CASSQKPISQPQHF.

On this clonotype itself: One end of the junction varies from germline; a read error may be responsible. The rearrangement links TRBV12-3 or TRBV12-4 to TRBJ2-3; TRBD2 is a possible D gene (7 bases). The CDR3 is 14 residues long. In DNA, the CDR3 is TGTGCCAGCGGTCTCGGGGAGGGGGAGTATACGCAGTATTTC. Its protein product is CASGLGEGEYTQYF.

This clonotype was seen repeatedly, ten times or more. The chain carries TRBV11-2 and TRBJ2-3; D not certain. Germline CDR1 is SGHAT and CDR2 is FQNNGV. V lost 0 bases and J lost 7, with 8 bases in between. This CDR3 spans 13 amino acids. The CDR3 bases are TGTGCCAGCAGCTTAGAGCCCATCAATACGCAGTATTTT. This codes for CASSLEPINTQYF. The whole variable domain, remainder taken from reference TRBV11-2 and TRBJ2-3, is EAGVAQSPRYKIIEKRQSVAFWCNPISGHATLYWYQQILGQGPKLLIQFQNNGVVDDSQLPKDRFSAERLKGVDSTLKIQPAKLEDSAVYLCASSLEPINTQYFGPGTRLTVL.

The J gene is TRBJ1-6, the V gene TRBV5-1; perhaps TRBD1 as D (5 bases). Germline values: CDR1 SGHRS, CDR2 YFSETQ. CDR3 length equals 16 residues. The V end lost 4 bases, the J end lost 0 bases, and 11 bases lay between the germline ends. CDR3 DNA: TGCGCCAGCAGCCGGGACTTAAGCTCCTATAATTCACCCCTCCACTTT. This encodes CASSRDLSSYNSPLHF.

This clonotype has ten or more counts. This sequence joins TRBV12-3 or TRBV12-4 and TRBJ1-2; no firm D call. The V end lost 6 bases, the J end lost 5 bases, and 13 bases lay between the germline ends. CDR3 length: 13 residues. CDR3 amino acids: CASRSTQRYGYTF. The CDR3 DNA is TGTGCCAGCAGGAGTACACAGAGGTATGGCTACACCTTC.

This clonotype was found many times. The chain is built from TRBV4-1 and TRBJ1-1, with D perhaps matching TRBD1 (6 bases). Between the trimmed V and J ends, which lost 0 bases and 11 bases, there was a span of 19 bases. This CDR3 region has 15 residues. Germline CDR1 reads MGHRA; CDR2 reads YSYEKL. For the CDR3, the DNA is TGCGCCAGCAGCCAAGATCTGGTGCAGGGGCTCGCGGCTTTCTTT. It specifies CASSQDLVQGLAAFF.

This clonotype was detected many times. Here the CDR3 DNA reads TGTGCCAGCAGCCAAGAGGCCAGCGGGGGATACAATGAGCAGTTCTTC. Amino acids: CASSQEASGGYNEQFF. The chain employs TRBV4-2 and TRBJ2-1, with 8 nucleotides matching TRBD2. V shed 0 bases and J 4 bases; nucleotides not matched to a gene: 5. CDR1 is LGHNA, CDR2 YNFKEQ, per germline. CDR3 length equals 16 residues.

This clonotype was recorded at least ten times. The gene calls are TRBV4-1 and TRBJ2-7; 8 nucleotides align to TRBD2. There are 14 residues in the CDR3. V gave up 0 bases and J gave up 3 bases; unmatched junction bases: 1. The V gene's germline CDR1 is MGHRA and CDR2 YSYEKL. CDR3 bases: TGCGCCAGCAGCCAAGAGGCGGGGGGCTACGAGCAGTACTTC. Protein: CASSQEAGGYEQYF.

The genes are TRBV4-1 and TRBJ2-1; TRBD2 agrees at 9 bases. The ends lost 3 bases at V and 0 bases at J; junction bases unmatched: 6. The CDR3 consists of 17 residues. CDR1 is MGHRA and CDR2 is YSYEKL in the germline V gene. The CDR3 nucleotides are TGCGCCAGCAGCCATCCCCTAGCGGGGAGCTCCTACAATGAGCAGTTCTTC. Amino acid sequence: CASSHPLAGSSYNEQFF.

This clonotype was picked up a small number of times. The chain carries TRBV9 and TRBJ2-2; 9 bases align to TRBD2. Germline assignment: CDR1 SGDLS and CDR2 YYNGEE. After removal of 0 bases from V and 5 bases from J, the junction contained 8 bases not matched to a gene. CDR3 length: 17 residues. CDR3 amino acids: CASSVATGLAGTGELFF. The CDR3, as DNA: TGTGCCAGCAGCGTAGCTACTGGGCTAGCGGGGACCGGGGAGCTGTTTTTT.

This clonotype was recorded at least ten times. The rearrangement joins TRBV14 to TRBJ1-2, with no clear D. V was pared by 4 bases and J by 3 bases, with 21 bases between. The germline gives CDR1 SGHDN, CDR2 FVKESK. CDR3 size: 17 residues. The CDR3 DNA reads TGTGCCAGCAGCCTTGGACGGTCGGTGAGGAGGGACTATGGCTACACCTTC. Its protein is CASSLGRSVRRDYGYTF. The full variable domain, with the rest looked up from reference TRBV14 and TRBJ1-2, is EAGVTQFPSHSVIEKGQTVTLRCDPISGHDNLYWYRRVMGKEIKFLLHFVKESKQDESGMPNNRFLAERTGGTYSTLKVQPAELEDSGVYFCASSLGRSVRRDYGYTFGSGTRLTVV.

This clonotype was counted at least ten times. The chain is built from TRBV29-1 and TRBJ2-5; D is undetermined. CDR3 size: 13 residues. Between the trimmed V and J ends, which lost 3 bases and 2 bases, there was a span of 10 bases. The germline V gene has CDR1 SQVTM and CDR2 ANQGSEA. The CDR3, as DNA: TGCAGCGTTGAGTTGGCGCAGCAAGAGACCCAGTACTTC. Translating gives CSVELAQQETQYF.

This chain uses TRBV7-9 with TRBJ2-5, with 10 bases aligning to TRBD2. The junction had 11 bases not matched to a gene; V was cut back by 5 bases and J by 5 bases. This CDR3 has 16 amino acids. CDR1 is SEHNR and CDR2 is FQNEAQ in the germline V gene (reference sequence). The CDR3: CASSPTASGRGETQYF. The CDR3 DNA is TGTGCCAGCAGCCCGACGGCTAGCGGGAGAGGGGAGACCCAGTACTTC.

The rearrangement joins TRBV19 to TRBJ1-5; the D is unclear. The CDR3 contains 16 residues. Trimming left V 4 bases short and J 5 bases short, with 18 bases between. Germline CDR1 and CDR2: LNHDA and SQIVND (reference sequence). The CDR3 loop reads CASSTAASGNYQPQHF. In DNA form, the CDR3 reads TGTGCCAGTAGTACCGCCGCGAGCGGAAACTATCAGCCCCAGCATTTT.

The CDR3 DNA sequence: TGTGCCAGCAGCCCTTGGACAGGGGGCTCACCCCTCCACTTT. This sequence encodes CASSPWTGGSPLHF. The chain has TRBV5-4 and TRBJ1-6; 11 bases match TRBD1. The germline V gene has CDR1 SGHNT and CDR2 YYREEE (reference sequence). V shed 4 bases, J shed 10 bases, and the junction held 4 bases outside the gene matches. The CDR3 totals 14 residues.

This clonotype occurred many times. The chain links TRBV12-3 or TRBV12-4 to TRBJ2-1; possibly TRBD1 or TRBD2 for D (6 bases each). V dropped 5 bases and J dropped 6 bases, with 17 bases sitting between them. The CDR3 length is 15 residues. CDR3 coding DNA: TGTGCCAGCAGTCTCGCGCCGGGGGCCTCCAATGAGCAGTTCTTC. This gives the protein CASSLAPGASNEQFF.

About this clonotype: The conserved phenylalanine or tryptophan is not found at the CDR3 terminus, so this likely reflects a read error. It is unclear where the CDR3 begins or ends on the DNA, so no DNA is shown, and the CDR3 is as TCRdb lists it. The rearrangement links TRBV5-5 to TRBJ2-7. Germline V gene data show CDR1 as SGHKS and CDR2 as YYEKEE (reference sequence). The CDR3 adds up to 8 amino acids, both ends counted. The CDR3 loop reads CASSLALQ.

This clonotype has at least ten counts. This chain links TRBV24-1 with TRBJ2-1; D is ambiguous. Trimming stripped 4 bases from V and 15 bases from J, with 12 bases between. The CDR3 is 11 amino acids. Germline loops: CDR1 KGHDR, CDR2 SFDVKD. CDR3: CATSEMSTWFF. CDR3 bases: TGTGCCACCAGTGAGATGAGTACGTGGTTCTTC.

This clonotype was counted at least ten times. The chain uses TRBV7-9 and TRBJ1-6, with 7 bases that match TRBD1. The CDR3 covers 16 residues. Germline V gene lookup returns CDR1 SEHNR and CDR2 FQNEAQ (reference sequence). Unmatched junction bases numbered 10, after V lost 5 bases and J lost 6 bases. The chain's CDR3 is CASSPFSGGGNSPLHF. As DNA, the CDR3 is TGTGCCAGCAGCCCTTTCTCAGGGGGGGGTAATTCACCCCTCCACTTT.

V gene TRBV18 combines with J gene TRBJ1-5; the D gene is possibly TRBD1 (5 bases). The CDR3 covers 13 residues. Trimming cost V 4 bases and J 6 bases, with 10 bases left between them. Germline CDR1 reads KGHSH; CDR2 reads LQKENI. The CDR3 protein is CASSLREAQPQHF. For the CDR3, the DNA is TGTGCCAGCTCACTCAGGGAGGCTCAGCCCCAGCATTTT. The full variable domain, its missing parts supplied by reference TRBV18 and TRBJ1-5, is NAGVMQNPRHLVRRRGQEARLRCSPMKGHSHVYWYRQLPEEGLKFMVYLQKENIIDESGMPKERFSAEFPKEGPSILRIQQVVRGDSAAYFCASSLREAQPQHFGDGTRLSIL.

This clonotype has just a few counts. One end of the junction fails to match germline, which may point to a read error. The chain recombines TRBV6-1 with TRBJ2-6, with TRBD1 as a possible D gene (6 bases). CDR1 MNHNS and CDR2 SASEGT come from the germline V gene. The CDR3 runs to 16 residues. As DNA, the CDR3 is TGTGCCAGCAGAGAAGGCAGGGGCTCTGGGGCCAACGTCCTGACTTTC. Translated: CASREGRGSGANVLTF.

This clonotype was seen repeatedly, ten times or more. CDR3 amino acids: CASSLPEKTSGVYNEQFF. The CDR3 DNA sequence: TGCGCCAGCAGCTTGCCGGAGAAGACTAGCGGGGTCTACAATGAGCAGTTCTTC. The V call is TRBV5-1, the J call TRBJ2-1, with 11 nucleotides matching TRBD2. V lost 1 base and J lost 3; bases outside the gene matches: 9. There are 18 residues in the CDR3. Germline V gives CDR1 SGHRS, CDR2 YFSETQ.

This clonotype has ten or more counts. V usage is TRBV5-1 and J usage is TRBJ1-5; D is unclear. The CDR3 is 14 amino acids. V was cut by 1 base and J by 0 bases, with 5 bases left in between. CDR1 SGHRS and CDR2 YFSETQ come from the germline V gene. The chain's CDR3 is CASSLLSSNQPQHF. The CDR3 DNA follows: TGCGCCAGCAGCTTGCTCTCTAGCAATCAGCCCCAGCATTTT.

This sequence joins TRBV29-1 and TRBJ1-2, with unresolved D. This CDR3 is built from 10 residues. V dropped 4 bases and J dropped 6 bases, with 6 bases sitting between them. Looked up from germline, CDR1 is SQVTM and CDR2 is ANQGSEA. CDR3 residues: CSVGEDGYTF. The CDR3 DNA follows: TGCAGCGTTGGTGAAGATGGCTACACCTTC.